Following are 8 T cell receptor beta chains from one sample sequenced in a study of blood T cell repertoires in COVID-19. Produced via immunoSEQ multiplex PCR; TCRdb's table is partial and in-frame only. The sample lists 160,000 or so clones; roughly 90% were seen once. Material for sequencing was peripheral blood. Source of these receptors: a man in his sixties with acute or convalescent COVID-19.

J is TRBJ2-7 and V is TRBV7-2, with TRBD1 matching over 10 bases. CDR3 length: 15 residues. Germline V gene sequence: CDR1 SGHTA, CDR2 FQGNSA. After removal of 3 bases from V and 9 bases from J, the junction contained 11 bases not matched to a gene. The CDR3 here is CASSFSGQGVEGQYF. The CDR3 DNA is TGTGCCAGCAGCTTCTCAGGACAGGGGGTCGAAGGGCAGTACTTC.

In this sample, this clone turned up many times. This chain uses TRBV19 with TRBJ2-7; D is uncertain. The CDR3 is made up of 14 amino acids. The germline V gene has CDR1 LNHDA and CDR2 SQIVND (reference sequence). Trimming removed 6 bases from V and 6 bases from J, with 18 bases in between. This CDR3 is CASREVPGYGEQYF. The CDR3 DNA reads as TGTGCCAGTAGAGAGGTTCCGGGTTATGGCGAGCAGTACTTC.

The gene calls are TRBV4-1 and TRBJ2-3, with D perhaps matching TRBD2 (5 bases). V was clipped by 1 base and J by 6 bases, with 20 bases between them. Germline CDR1 is MGHRA and CDR2 is YSYEKL. The CDR3 has 17 amino acids. CDR3 sequence reads: CASSQAWASPTVDTQYF. CDR3 DNA: TGCGCCAGCAGCCAAGCGTGGGCTAGCCCGACCGTGGATACGCAGTATTTT.

The chain recombines TRBV6-5 with TRBJ1-1; D perhaps matches TRBD1 (5 bases). CDR3 length equals 15 residues. V shed 0 bases and J shed 4 bases, with 12 bases lying between them. CDR1 is MNHEY, CDR2 SVGAGI, per germline. The CDR3 DNA sequence: TGTGCCAGCAGTTACTCGTGGGGGGGTAGCACTGAAGCTTTCTTT. Translated: CASSYSWGGSTEAFF.

The chain uses TRBV2 and TRBJ2-2; D is unresolved. Germline V gene lookup returns CDR1 SNHLY and CDR2 FYNNEI. The ends were cut back, 0 bases at V and 4 bases at J, with 6 bases in the middle. The CDR3 contains 14 residues. The CDR3 loop reads CASSEAPGTGELFF. The CDR3 nucleotides read TGTGCCAGCAGTGAAGCGCCGGGCACCGGGGAGCTGTTTTTT.

The chain has TRBV30 and TRBJ1-2, with 7 bases identical to TRBD1. Trimming took 3 bases from V and 4 from J; bases not matched to a gene: 8. Germline values: CDR1 GTSNPN, CDR2 SVGIG (reference sequence). The CDR3 length is 14 residues. CDR3 in DNA: TGTGCCTGGAGACACGCGGGACAGAGCTATGGCTACACCTTC. It encodes CAWRHAGQSYGYTF. Full variable domain (remainder filled in from reference TRBV30 and TRBJ1-2): SQTIHQWPATLVQPVGSPLSLECTVEGTSNPNLYWYRQAAGRGLQLLFYSVGIGQISSEVPQNLSASRPQDRQFILSSKKLLLSDSGFYLCAWRHAGQSYGYTFGSGTRLTVV.

J is TRBJ1-4 and V is TRBV6-6; a possible D gene is TRBD1 (5 bases). V dropped 7 bases and J dropped 3 bases, with 12 bases sitting between them. CDR3 length: 14 amino acids. From germline, CDR1 is MNHNY and CDR2 SVGAGI (reference sequence). The CDR3 DNA reads as TGTGCCAGCAAAGGGGATTTAGCTAATGAAAAACTGTTTTTT. This translates into CASKGDLANEKLFF.

The chain uses TRBV5-1 and TRBJ1-1; D possibly corresponds to TRBD1 (5 bases). Between the trimmed V and J ends, which lost 4 bases and 12 bases, there was a span of 19 bases. Germline CDR1 reads SGHRS; CDR2 reads YFSETQ. This CDR3 comprises 13 residues. The CDR3 is CASSGGDLMRSFF. The DNA for the CDR3 is TGCGCCAGCAGCGGGGGGGACTTAATGAGGTCTTTCTTT.